Below are 7 T cell receptor beta chains sequenced from a single sample in a study of chemoradiotherapy in HPV16-positive cancers. Method: immunoSEQ multiplex PCR; TCRdb's copy keeps in-frame clones and lacks some. The sample contains tens of thousands of clones, roughly 92% of which appear only once. Here the sequenced sample was blood, taken from a patient who underwent chemoradiotherapy. Source of these receptors: a human donor with HPV-associated anogenital cancer.

The chain uses TRBV6-5 and TRBJ2-7, with a possible D match to TRBD1 (5 bases). The length of the CDR3 is 15 residues. The V gene's germline CDR1 is MNHEY and CDR2 SVGAGI. V was cut by 6 bases and J by 3 bases, with 18 bases left in between. The CDR3 protein is CASSLSPQGIYEQYF. DNA of the CDR3: TGTGCCAGCAGCCTAAGCCCCCAGGGCATCTACGAGCAGTACTTC.

V and J are TRBV7-3 and TRBJ2-1, with TRBD1 identical over 10 bases. The CDR3 sequence is 19 residues long. Germline V CDR1 and CDR2: SGHTA, FQGTGA. J gave up 0 bases and V 4 bases, and 12 bases lay outside the gene matches. The CDR3 nucleotides are TGTGCCAGCAGCTCAGGTCCGGGACAGGGGACGTACTCCTACAATGAGCAGTTCTTC. Translation: CASSSGPGQGTYSYNEQFF.

This chain uses TRBV6-4 with TRBJ2-3; 10 bases map to TRBD2. CDR3 length equals 16 residues. The trim removed 5 bases at V and 1 base at J, leaving 6 bases unmatched. Germline assignment: CDR1 MRHNA and CDR2 SNTAGT. CDR3 in amino acids: CASSPGSGGGTDTQYF. For the CDR3, the DNA is TGTGCCAGCAGTCCTGGGAGCGGGGGGGGCACAGATACGCAGTATTTT.

The chain links TRBV27 to TRBJ2-1, with 11 bases lining up with TRBD2. The CDR3 totals 14 residues. Unmatched junction bases numbered 3, after V lost 6 bases and J lost 5 bases. Germline V lookup: CDR1 MNHEY, CDR2 SMNVEV (reference sequence). CDR3 DNA sequence: TGTGCCAGCAGCGGGACTAGCGGAAACAATGAGCAGTTCTTC. Translating it yields CASSGTSGNNEQFF.

The rearrangement links TRBV5-1 to TRBJ2-3; 10 nucleotides line up with TRBD1. Germline V gene data show CDR1 as SGHRS and CDR2 as YFSETQ. V was clipped by 2 bases and J by 5 bases; unmatched bases: 2. CDR3 length equals 14 residues. The chain's CDR3 is CASSFGQGEDTQYF. Here the CDR3 DNA reads TGCGCCAGCAGCTTTGGACAGGGGGAAGATACGCAGTATTTT.

CDR3 DNA sequence: TGCAGCGTTGAAGATCGTGAAGGGAGGAGCTACACCTTC. It codes for CSVEDREGRSYTF. The chain combines TRBV29-1 with TRBJ1-2; D remains unclear. Looked up from germline, CDR1 is SQVTM and CDR2 is ANQGSEA. There are 13 residues in the CDR3. Trimming removed 0 bases from V and 9 bases from J, with 14 bases in between.

The chain joins TRBV27 to TRBJ1-2; the match to TRBD1 covers 7 bases. This CDR3 spans 14 amino acids. The trim removed 6 bases at V and 7 bases at J, leaving 11 bases unmatched. Germline CDR1 is MNHEY and CDR2 is SMNVEV (reference sequence). This CDR3 reads CASSRDSDASGYTF. The CDR3 region has the DNA TGTGCCAGCAGCAGGGACAGTGATGCTAGTGGCTACACCTTC.